The sequence of this TCR beta chain was determined in a study of blood T cell repertoires in COVID-19. Study overall: Acute-phase and convalescent COVID-19 samples originated in the United States, Italy and Spain. From T cells, B-cell-depleted T cells, or PBMCs came the material, which was cDNA or gDNA.

This CDR3 has 17 amino acids. V lost 0 bases and J lost 5; bases outside the gene matches: 7. The germline CDR1 and CDR2 sequences are LGHDT and YNNKEL (reference sequence). In the study's own analysis: By means of reference gene primer amplification, nucleated cell counts were estimated. Sequencing was performed with immunoSEQ multiplex PCR; in TCRdb, only in-frame clones are kept and a portion is missing. That table gives V, J and clone size, and the DNA gave D and trimming. The repertoire holds 230,000 or so clones, with around 83% as singletons. Sequenced sample: peripheral blood. This TCR came from a man aged 35 to 55 who had recovered from COVID-19. V gene TRBV3-1 (or the pseudogene TRBV3-2) combines with J gene TRBJ1-5, with TRBD1 matching over 10 bases. CDR3 DNA sequence: TGTGCCAGCAGCCAAGAATATCGGGACAGGGGTGATCAGCCCCAGCATTTT. Its protein is CASSQEYRDRGDQPQHF.